This note documents a single TCR beta chain sequence. Sequenced by immunoSEQ multiplex PCR; TCRdb stores in-frame clones only, minus some. The repertoire holds some 160,000 clones, with around 87% as singletons. The data were taken from a study of blood T cell repertoires in COVID-19. Germline loops: CDR1 LGHDT, CDR2 YNNKEL (reference sequence). This CDR3 is built from 15 residues. The V segment lost 2 bases and the J segment 5 bases; nucleotides outside the gene matches: 3. Sequencing was carried out using peripheral blood. V usage is TRBV3-1 (or the pseudogene TRBV3-2) and J usage is TRBJ1-6; 7 bases map to TRBD1. The receptor comes from a woman in her 70s with COVID-19, enrolled during active disease. The CDR3 DNA reads as TGTGCCAGCAGCCAACCGGGACAGAATAATTCACCCCTCCACTTT. Its protein product is CASSQPGQNNSPLHF.